This note documents a single T cell receptor beta chain sequence. Its specificity is unknown. The source of the sample is a study of long-term antiretroviral therapy in people with HIV. Study results and limitations: Following ART, diversity rose but still fell short of transplant donor controls.

The assay used was immunoSEQ (version v3.0), run at survey level. TCRdb keeps only in-frame clones here, not all; method: immunoSEQ multiplex PCR. The sample contains 21,000 or so clones, 85% to 90% of which appear only once. This CDR3 has 16 residues. The V and J ends lost 7 bases and 8 bases, in that order; junction bases with no gene match: 15. The V gene's germline CDR1 is MNHNY and CDR2 SVGAGI (reference sequence). The chain uses TRBV6-6 and TRBJ2-1, with 9 bases aligning to TRBD2. The sample was unsorted PBMCs, taken 2.3 years after starting antiretroviral therapy. The TCR originated in a man between 60 and 70 years old with HIV. The CDR3 reads CASIFSGRGGGYEQFF. The CDR3 nucleotides read TGTGCCAGCATCTTCTCCGGGCGGGGGGGTGGCTATGAGCAGTTCTTC.